Each of the 26 T cell receptor beta chains below was sequenced from the same sample in a study of early T cells in non-severe SARS-CoV-2 infection. Each CDR3 protein gets one entry after TCRdb re-called the 5' RACE reads with MiXCR. The sample has 80,000 or so distinct CDR3 sequences; more than 13% are singletons. The material sequenced was whole blood. These receptors came from an adult who was a healthcare worker with PCR-confirmed SARS-CoV-2 infection or an uninfected control (not recorded which).

The chain combines TRBV7-2 with TRBJ2-1; tentatively, D is TRBD2 (6 bases). This CDR3 is built from 16 residues. Germline V gives CDR1 SGHTA, CDR2 FQGNSA. V lost 5 bases, J lost 6 bases, and 20 bases lay in between. The CDR3 DNA reads as TGTGCCAGCAGCCCTTCCTGGGGTGGGAGGTCCAATGAGCAGTTCTTC. Protein sequence: CASSPSWGGRSNEQFF.

This clonotype appeared a few times. V gene TRBV12-3 or TRBV12-4 combines with J gene TRBJ1-1; TRBD1 matches at 8 bases. J lost 4 bases, V lost 5 bases, and 9 bases had no gene match. This CDR3 has 15 residues. The DNA of the CDR3 is TGTGCCAGCAGTCCAAACACAGGGGGGGCCACTGAAGCTTTCTTT. Protein: CASSPNTGGATEAFF.

A note on this clonotype: With a much larger clone just one base away, this may be a read error. Written as DNA, the CDR3 is TGTGTCATCAGTGAGGGGGACAGGGGAAGGCTCCAGTACTTC. It yields the protein CVISEGDRGRLQYF. The V call is TRBV10-3, the J call TRBJ2-7, with 10 bases identical to TRBD1. The CDR3 totals 14 residues. Germline-derived CDR1 and CDR2 are ENHRY and SYGVKD.

CDR3 DNA: TGTGCCAGCAGCCAAGTACTAGCGGGAGGCTACAATGAGCAGTTCTTC. Protein product: CASSQVLAGGYNEQFF. This chain uses TRBV4-2 with TRBJ2-1; TRBD2 aligns across 12 bases. The CDR3 runs to 16 residues. Germline CDR1 LGHNA, CDR2 YNFKEQ. Unmatched junction bases numbered 1, after V lost 1 base and J lost 3 bases.

This clonotype has only a few counts. The V gene is TRBV18, the J gene TRBJ2-1; maybe TRBD1 (6 bases). The V and J ends lost 2 bases and 10 bases respectively, with 15 bases between them. This CDR3 is 14 amino acids long. Germline assignment: CDR1 KGHSH and CDR2 LQKENI. In DNA, the CDR3 is TGTGCCAGCTCACCAACAATTACAGGGTCCGAGCAGTTCTTC. Protein sequence: CASSPTITGSEQFF.

This clonotype was detected only a few times. This rearrangement joins TRBV18 to TRBJ2-1; 8 positions match TRBD1. This CDR3 is built from 14 residues. Germline V gene lookup returns CDR1 KGHSH and CDR2 LQKENI. V was clipped by 6 bases and J by 7 bases; unmatched bases: 8. The CDR3 bases are TGTGCCAGCTCCCAGGGGGCTGGGAGGAATGAGCAGTTCTTC. Its translation: CASSQGAGRNEQFF.

This clonotype was seen more than once but under ten times. V gene TRBV9 combines with J gene TRBJ2-1; 10 bases are a match to TRBD2. The CDR3 covers 15 residues. With 0 bases clipped from V and 5 bases from J, the junction kept 2 bases outside the gene matches. Germline-derived CDR1 and CDR2 are SGDLS and YYNGEE. CDR3 residues: CASSVVAGGHNEQFF. The CDR3 region has the DNA TGTGCCAGCAGCGTAGTAGCGGGGGGCCACAATGAGCAGTTCTTC.

At least ten counts were recorded for this clonotype. The chain is built from TRBV19 and TRBJ2-5; D gene ambiguous. Germline CDR1 and CDR2: LNHDA and SQIVND (reference sequence). The CDR3 consists of 15 residues. Trimming pared 5 bases from V and 5 bases from J, leaving 18 bases between. CDR3 region: CASSSGLLLGETQYF. CDR3 bases: TGTGCCAGTAGTTCTGGTCTTCTCCTCGGGGAGACCCAGTACTTC.

This clonotype was detected ten times or more. The rearrangement links TRBV7-6 to TRBJ2-2, with 9 bases fitting TRBD1. The germline gives CDR1 SGHVS, CDR2 FNYEAQ. J was trimmed by 7 bases and V by 5 bases; bases with no gene match: 8. This CDR3 has 15 amino acids. The CDR3 coding sequence is TGTGCCAGCAGCCCCCAAACAGGGGGCCTCGGGGAGCTGTTTTTT. Its translation: CASSPQTGGLGELFF.

V gene TRBV13 combines with J gene TRBJ2-7; TRBD2 matches at 8 bases. Trimming removed 5 bases from V and 2 bases from J; junction bases left unmatched: 5. Germline V lookup: CDR1 PRHDT, CDR2 FYEKMQ (reference sequence). This CDR3 comprises 14 residues. As DNA, the CDR3 is TGTGCCAGCAGCCCCGGGGGGGGGGCCTACGAGCAGTACTTC. Amino acids: CASSPGGGAYEQYF.

This clonotype was found once. The chain combines TRBV15 with TRBJ2-6, with D possibly being TRBD1 (6 bases). The CDR3 has 16 residues. Germline-derived CDR1 and CDR2 are LNHNV and YYDKDF (reference sequence). V was cut by 3 bases and J by 4 bases, with 13 bases left in between. The CDR3 protein is CATSSGQGRGANVLTF. CDR3 in DNA: TGTGCCACCAGCAGTGGTCAGGGGCGAGGGGCCAACGTCCTGACTTTC.

The chain recombines TRBV28 with TRBJ2-1; 9 bases are shared with TRBD2. The CDR3 extends over 14 amino acids. After removal of 7 bases from V and 8 bases from J, the junction contained 9 bases not matched to a gene. Germline assignment: CDR1 MDHEN and CDR2 SYDVKM. The CDR3 nucleotides read TGTGCCAGCAAACGCGGGGGGGCAGGCGATGAGCAGTTCTTC. It yields the protein CASKRGGAGDEQFF.

This clonotype was counted a single time. A read error is possible here, since a much larger clone lies one base away. Without the conserved terminal phenylalanine or tryptophan, this CDR3 likely stems from a read error. The rearrangement links TRBV7-3 to TRBJ1-1, with D unresolved. Germline assignment: CDR1 SGHTA and CDR2 FQGTGA. V was cut by 0 bases and J by 5 bases, with 7 bases left in between. The length of the CDR3 is 13 residues. DNA of the CDR3: TGTGCCAGCAGCTTAACCCCCCAGACTGAAGCTTTCCTT. The encoded protein is CASSLTPQTEAFL.

This clonotype was counted at least ten times. This sequence joins TRBV20-1 and TRBJ2-1; 12 bases agree with TRBD2. The CDR3 is made up of 16 amino acids. V dropped 6 bases and J dropped 4; count of bases not matched to a gene: 10. Germline CDR1 is DFQATT and CDR2 is SNEGSKA (reference sequence). The CDR3: CSATTSGGLGYNEQFF. The CDR3 nucleotides read TGCAGTGCAACGACTAGCGGGGGTTTGGGTTACAATGAGCAGTTCTTC.

This chain links TRBV12-3 or TRBV12-4 with TRBJ2-5, with no clear D. The CDR3 sequence is 12 residues long. Trimming pared 4 bases from V and 4 bases from J, leaving 7 bases between. CDR3 residues: CASSWTVETQYF. In DNA, the CDR3 is TGTGCCAGCAGTTGGACCGTAGAGACCCAGTACTTC.

The CDR3 coding sequence is TGTGCCAGCAAACTGACTAGAGTGTTTGGCGAGCAGTACTTC. Protein sequence: CASKLTRVFGEQYF. This chain links TRBV12-3 or TRBV12-4 with TRBJ2-7, with D perhaps matching TRBD2 (6 bases). The CDR3 runs 14 residues. The germline V and J ends were trimmed by 7 bases and 6 bases, with 19 bases remaining between them.

In regard to this clonotype: A read error may produce the germline difference seen at one junction end. The chain uses TRBV7-7 and TRBJ1-1, with a weak D call TRBD1 (5 bases). The CDR3 extends over 17 amino acids. The germline V gene has CDR1 SSHAT and CDR2 FNYEAQ (reference sequence). The CDR3 region is CASSPVGGDNPNTEAFF. The CDR3 DNA follows: TGTGCTAGCAGCCCCGTGGGGGGTGACAACCCGAACACTGAAGCTTTCTTT. The whole variable domain, remainder taken from reference TRBV7-7 and TRBJ1-1, is GAGVSQSPRYKVTKRGQDVTLRCDPISSHATLYWYQQALGQGPEFLTYFNYEAQPDKSGLPSDRFSAERPEGSISTLTIQRTEQRDSAMYRCASSPVGGDNPNTEAFFGQGTRLTVV.

This clonotype has just a few counts. The rearrangement uses TRBV3-1 and TRBJ2-1; 9 nucleotides line up with TRBD2. The CDR3 length is 15 residues. Germline V gene sequence: CDR1 LGHDT, CDR2 YNNKEL (reference sequence). V lost 5 bases and J lost 2; bases outside the gene matches: 4. The CDR3 spells CASSSGLATYNEQFF. The CDR3 coding sequence is TGTGCCAGCAGCTCGGGACTAGCTACCTACAATGAGCAGTTCTTC.

This clonotype showed up many times. The rearrangement uses TRBV2 and TRBJ2-1; a weak D match, TRBD2 (6 bases). Trimming pared 7 bases from V and 0 bases from J, leaving 10 bases between. Germline CDR1 and CDR2: SNHLY and FYNNEI. There are 14 residues in the CDR3. CDR3 region: CASTRDFSYNEQFF. The CDR3 DNA follows: TGTGCCAGCACCCGGGACTTCTCCTACAATGAGCAGTTCTTC.

This clonotype was seen only a few times. The chain is built from TRBV29-1 and TRBJ1-2, with TRBD1 identical over 9 bases. Germline V gene sequence: CDR1 SQVTM, CDR2 ANQGSEA. Trimming took 6 bases from V and 6 from J; bases not matched to a gene: 8. This CDR3 has 13 residues. The CDR3 bases are TGCAGCGTCTACACCGGGACAGGGAATGGCTACACCTTC. Translating gives CSVYTGTGNGYTF.

The chain carries TRBV20-1 and TRBJ2-7, with TRBD1 matching over 9 bases. This CDR3 comprises 14 residues. Germline V CDR1 and CDR2: DFQATT, SNEGSKA (reference sequence). The V gene end was trimmed by 6 bases and the J gene end by 2 bases; junction bases not matched to a gene: 8. CDR3 in amino acids: CSAPRGTGTYEQYF. DNA for the CDR3: TGCAGTGCCCCCCGGGGGACAGGGACCTACGAGCAGTACTTC.

J is TRBJ2-5 and V is TRBV5-5, with 7 bases fitting TRBD2. Germline V CDR1 and CDR2: SGHKS, YYEKEE (reference sequence). The junction had 9 bases not matched to a gene; V was cut back by 5 bases and J by 2 bases. The length of the CDR3 is 15 residues. The CDR3 sequence: CASSRGLAVQETQYF. In DNA form, the CDR3 reads TGTGCCAGCAGTCGTGGGCTAGCGGTTCAAGAGACCCAGTACTTC.

As concerns this clonotype: A much more abundant neighbour one base away suggests this may be a read error. The chain joins TRBV14 to TRBJ2-2; 9 nucleotides line up with TRBD1. Germline values: CDR1 SGHDN, CDR2 FVKESK. This CDR3 spans 17 amino acids. The CDR3 sequence: CASSQVQGTGSTGVLFF. The DNA for the CDR3 is TGTGCCAGCAGCCAAGTACAAGGGACAGGGAGTACCGGGGTGCTGTTTTTT.

This clonotype was counted between two and nine times. The chain links TRBV11-2 to TRBJ2-1, with 13 bases matching TRBD2. The CDR3 extends over 15 amino acids. After removal of 6 bases from V and 5 bases from J, the junction contained 4 bases not matched to a gene. CDR1 SGHAT and CDR2 FQNNGV come from the germline V gene. The CDR3 loop is CASSWTSGRNNEQFF. The DNA of the CDR3 is TGTGCCAGCAGTTGGACTAGCGGGAGAAACAATGAGCAGTTCTTC.

This clonotype has just a few counts. The chain is built from TRBV30 and TRBJ2-7; perhaps TRBD2 as D (5 bases). V was pared by 2 bases and J by 3 bases, with 11 bases between. CDR1 and CDR2 from the germline V gene are GTSNPN and SVGIG (reference sequence). This CDR3 comprises 13 residues. CDR3 protein: CAWSPGYGYEQYF. CDR3 sequence (DNA): TGTGCCTGGAGTCCGGGGTATGGCTACGAGCAGTACTTC.

This clonotype was observed many times. The chain carries TRBV7-3 and TRBJ1-4; no definite D call. CDR1 and CDR2 from the germline V gene are SGHTA and FQGTGA. CDR3 length equals 15 residues. Trimming left V 3 bases short and J 0 bases short, with 8 bases between. CDR3 loop: CASSLGFATNEKLFF. The CDR3 nucleotides are TGTGCCAGCAGCTTGGGGTTTGCAACTAATGAAAAACTGTTTTTT. Full variable domain (outside the CDR3, taken from reference TRBV7-3 and TRBJ1-4): GAGVSQTPSNKVTEKGKYVELRCDPISGHTALYWYRQSLGQGPEFLIYFQGTGAADDSGLPNDRFFAVRPEGSVSTLKIQRTERGDSAVYLCASSLGFATNEKLFFGSGTQLSVL.